The entry below describes one T cell receptor (beta chain). The antigen is unknown. Since all of the isolated RNA was reverse transcribed, expressed TCRB transcripts were what got sequenced. Clones were sequenced by immunoSEQ multiplex PCR, and TCRdb holds only the in-frame ones, with some missing. The sample has about 60,000 clones; roughly three fifths are singletons. Donors underwent one heparinised blood draw, 100 to 150 mL on average. CD4+ naive, central memory, regulatory and stem cell-like memory subsets were isolated by sorting on CD45RO/CCR7/CD25/CD127/CD95/CD27. V gave up 2 bases and J gave up 5 bases; unmatched junction bases: 5. Germline V gene lookup returns CDR1 SGHNT and CDR2 YYREEE (reference sequence). The CDR3 runs to 14 residues. This record comes from a study of beta chain features in type 1 diabetes. Study findings and constraints: People with Type 1 diabetes carried modestly yet significantly shorter TCRB CDR3s in all four CD4+ subsets. Researchers reported that naive, central memory and Treg TCRB repertoires appeared more similar in patients than in healthy donors.

This clonotype was obtained from a woman younger than 30 in good health. The sample taken for sequencing was Tregs from blood. The chain carries TRBV5-4 and TRBJ2-5; 8 bases line up with TRBD1. In nucleotides, the CDR3 is TGTGCCAGCAGCTTACCAGGGGGCCATGAGACCCAGTACTTC. It codes for CASSLPGGHETQYF.